This passage covers 22 T cell receptor beta chains from one sample sequenced in a study of cytomegalovirus exposure and HLA in healthy donors. Researchers ran the PCR with 60 Vbeta and 13 Jbeta primers. Sequenced by immunoSEQ multiplex PCR; TCRdb stores in-frame clones only, minus some. The sample has about 120,000 clones; around 66% are singletons. The sequenced sample was PBMCs. The receptor source for this set is a woman aged 40 to 50 in good health and CMV-seropositive.

The CDR3, as DNA: TGTGCCAGCAAATTAATGACAGGGAGCTCCTACGAGCAGTACTTC. Translated, it gives CASKLMTGSSYEQYF. The J gene is TRBJ2-7, the V gene TRBV28; 7 bases agree with TRBD1. The CDR3 extends over 15 amino acids. V gave up 7 bases and J gave up 0 bases; unmatched junction bases: 9. Germline V lookup: CDR1 MDHEN, CDR2 SYDVKM.

In this sample, this clone turned up a few times. V is TRBV9 and J is TRBJ2-5; 9 bases map to TRBD2. There are 18 residues in the CDR3. The germline V gene has CDR1 SGDLS and CDR2 YYNGEE. Unmatched junction bases numbered 16, after V lost 2 bases and J lost 5 bases. The CDR3 DNA follows: TGTGCCAGCAGCGTCGGGCTAGCGGGGCGGCTATCGGTGGAGACCCAGTACTTC. Translated: CASSVGLAGRLSVETQYF.

The chain employs TRBV27 and TRBJ2-5, with 8 bases matching TRBD1. The J call may be wrong; the DNA end is better matched by TRBJ2-7. This CDR3 has 17 residues. Per germline, CDR1 MNHEY and CDR2 SMNVEV (reference sequence). The CDR3 here is CASSLWDRFTGSYEQYF. The CDR3 bases are TGTGCCAGCAGTTTATGGGACAGGTTCACCGGATCTTACGAGCAGTACTTC.

The J gene is TRBJ1-1, the V gene TRBV10-3; D perhaps matches TRBD1 (5 bases). This CDR3 is built from 14 residues. V shed 4 bases and J shed 8 bases, with 17 bases lying between them. Germline CDR1 and CDR2: ENHRY and SYGVKD. The CDR3 DNA sequence: TGTGCCATCAGTGGCCAGGGTAGGGGATCGGAAGCTTTCTTT. Its protein is CAISGQGRGSEAFF.

As concerns this clone: The same CDR3 can be traced to other DNA sequences in this sample. J is TRBJ2-1 and V is TRBV5-1, with D perhaps matching TRBD2 (5 bases). The CDR3 covers 16 residues. The V end was cut by 0 bases, the J end by 0 bases, with 10 bases between. CDR1 is SGHRS and CDR2 is YFSETQ in the germline V gene. This chain's CDR3 is CASSLGPGSSYNEQFF. CDR3 sequence (DNA): TGCGCCAGCAGCTTGGGCCCGGGAAGCTCCTACAATGAGCAGTTCTTC.

The CDR3 loop reads CASSLGQVSYGYTF. DNA of the CDR3: TGTGCCAGCAGCTTAGGACAGGTTAGCTATGGCTACACCTTC. The rearrangement joins TRBV7-9 to TRBJ1-2; D perhaps matches TRBD1 (6 bases). The CDR3 consists of 14 residues. Germline V gives CDR1 SEHNR, CDR2 FQNEAQ (reference sequence). The V and J ends lost 1 base and 4 bases respectively, with 10 bases between them.

This clone was picked up a small number of times. The gene calls are TRBV2 and TRBJ2-7; 8 nucleotides agree with TRBD1. This CDR3 has 13 residues. Germline V gene sequence: CDR1 SNHLY, CDR2 FYNNEI. Germline trimming cut 4 bases from V and 4 bases from J; bases unmatched to any gene: 3. In DNA, the CDR3 is TGTGCCAGCAGTGGGGACAGGTTGTACGAGCAGTACTTC. It yields the protein CASSGDRLYEQYF.

The CDR3, as DNA: TGTGCCAGCAGAAGGATGGCTAGCGGGAGCGGGGAGACCCAGTACTTC. Residues: CASRRMASGSGETQYF. This chain uses TRBV2 with TRBJ2-5, with 10 bases aligning to TRBD2. The V gene end was trimmed by 6 bases and the J gene end by 5 bases; junction bases not matched to a gene: 12. Germline CDR1 is SNHLY and CDR2 is FYNNEI. This CDR3 is 16 amino acids long.

The V call is TRBV7-9, the J call TRBJ2-7; D is perhaps TRBD2 (6 bases). Germline V lookup: CDR1 SEHNR, CDR2 FQNEAQ (reference sequence). The ends were cut back, 4 bases at V and 12 bases at J, with 13 bases in the middle. The CDR3 spans 11 residues. The CDR3 nucleotides read TGTGCCAGCAGCTCGGGAGCAGGACTGTACTTC. Amino acid sequence: CASSSGAGLYF.

This clone was seen a few times. The chain links TRBV9 to TRBJ2-2, with TRBD2 identical over 9 bases. CDR1 and CDR2 (germline): SGDLS, YYNGEE. J gave up 1 base and V 2 bases, and 9 bases lay outside the gene matches. This CDR3 comprises 18 residues. In nucleotides, the CDR3 is TGTGCCAGCAGCGTTGGTGAGGCTAGCGGGGAGAACACCGGGGAGCTGTTTTTT. Translation: CASSVGEASGENTGELFF.

Here the CDR3 reads CAWSLEDRRILKQYF. The DNA of the CDR3 is TGTGCCTGGAGTTTGGAAGACAGGCGGATTTTGAAGCAGTACTTC. The chain recombines TRBV30 with TRBJ2-7; tentative D call: TRBD1 (6 bases). This CDR3 has 15 residues. The V gene's germline CDR1 is GTSNPN and CDR2 SVGIG (reference sequence). V was shortened by 2 bases and J by 8 bases, with 22 bases between the two germline ends. Full variable domain (rest looked up from reference TRBV30 and TRBJ2-7): SQTIHQWPATLVQPVGSPLSLECTVEGTSNPNLYWYRQAAGRGLQLLFYSVGIGQISSEVPQNLSASRPQDRQFILSSKKLLLSDSGFYLCAWSLEDRRILKQYFGPGTRLTVT.

The table lists this clone with a few counts. The chain couples TRBV5-5 to TRBJ2-7, with no clear D. In germline, CDR1 is SGHKS, CDR2 YYEKEE (reference sequence). There are 15 residues in the CDR3. V was shortened by 0 bases and J by 3 bases, with 13 bases between the two germline ends. The CDR3 loop reads CASSLGAQSYYEQYF. CDR3 coding DNA: TGTGCCAGCAGCTTGGGGGCCCAGAGTTACTACGAGCAGTACTTC. Together with reference TRBV5-5 and TRBJ2-7, the CDR3 gives the full variable domain: DAGVTQSPTHLIKTRGQQVTLRCSPISGHKSVSWYQQVLGQGPQFIFQYYEKEERGRGNFPDRFSARQFPNYSSELNVNALLLGDSALYLCASSLGAQSYYEQYFGPGTRLTVT.

The chain links TRBV6-6 to TRBJ1-4, with a possible D match to TRBD1 (6 bases). CDR3 length equals 14 residues. V dropped 3 bases and J dropped 6 bases, with 11 bases sitting between them. Germline V CDR1 and CDR2: MNHNY, SVGAGI (reference sequence). CDR3 in amino acids: CASSYGGGDEKLFF. Here the CDR3 DNA reads TGTGCCAGCAGTTATGGGGGGGGCGATGAAAAACTGTTTTTT.

This clone was seen more than once but under ten times. The rearrangement uses TRBV6-6 and TRBJ1-1; 7 nucleotides agree with TRBD1. The germline V gene encodes CDR1 MNHNY and CDR2 SVGAGI (reference sequence). Trimming took 5 bases from V and 9 from J; bases not matched to a gene: 3. The CDR3 runs 11 residues. Written as DNA, the CDR3 is TGTGCCAGCAGTGAGACAGGGAAAGCTTTCTTT. Protein product: CASSETGKAFF.

The rearrangement uses TRBV30 and TRBJ2-7, with 8 bases fitting TRBD1. Germline CDR1 is GTSNPN and CDR2 is SVGIG (reference sequence). The CDR3 has 14 amino acids. V was pared by 3 bases and J by 5 bases, with 9 bases of the junction left unmatched. In nucleotides, the CDR3 is TGTGCCTGGAGCGAAGGGCCAGGGGGCGACGAGCAGTACTTC. It is translated as CAWSEGPGGDEQYF.

Regarding this clone: Other nucleotide sequences in the sample specify the same CDR3. In nucleotides, the CDR3 is TGTGCCAGCAGCTTAACCAGTGGTGACACTGAAGCTTTCTTT. Its translation is CASSLTSGDTEAFF. This rearrangement joins TRBV7-3 to TRBJ1-1, with D unresolved. The CDR3 sequence is 14 residues long. V lost 0 bases and J 3 bases, leaving 8 bases between the germline ends. From germline, CDR1 is SGHTA and CDR2 FQGTGA. The full variable domain, its missing parts supplied by reference TRBV7-3 and TRBJ1-1, is GAGVSQTPSNKVTEKGKYVELRCDPISGHTALYWYRQSLGQGPEFLIYFQGTGAADDSGLPNDRFFAVRPEGSVSTLKIQRTERGDSAVYLCASSLTSGDTEAFFGQGTRLTVV.

This chain connects TRBV20-1 to TRBJ2-1, with a possible D match to TRBD1 (6 bases). The germline CDR1 and CDR2 sequences are DFQATT and SNEGSKA (reference sequence). The CDR3 sequence is 11 residues long. Between the trimmed V and J ends, which lost 6 bases and 8 bases, there was a span of 11 bases. CDR3 sequence (DNA): TGCAGTGCGACGCACAGGGATGAGCAGTTCTTC. Its protein product is CSATHRDEQFF.

V gene TRBV5-1 combines with J gene TRBJ2-3; 7 bases line up with TRBD2. Germline-derived CDR1 and CDR2 are SGHRS and YFSETQ. Trimming cost V 0 bases and J 3 bases; bases outside gene matches: 4. This CDR3 has 15 amino acids. The CDR3 DNA sequence: TGCGCCAGCAGCTTGGACGGGAGGACGACAGATACGCAGTATTTT. Its protein product is CASSLDGRTTDTQYF.

The chain uses TRBV27 and TRBJ1-2; D remains ambiguous. The CDR3 runs 15 residues. The V end was cut by 3 bases, the J end by 1 base, with 12 bases between. The germline gives CDR1 MNHEY, CDR2 SMNVEV (reference sequence). Written as DNA, the CDR3 is TGTGCCAGCAGTTTTAGTCCAACAGATAACTATGGCTACACCTTC. Its translation is CASSFSPTDNYGYTF.

This clone was seen only a few times. The same CDR3 is also encoded by other DNA sequences in this sample. The chain employs TRBV5-1 and TRBJ2-1; TRBD2 matches 8 bases. Losses at the gene ends were 0 bases for V and 5 bases for J; bases not matched to a gene: 4. The germline V gene encodes CDR1 SGHRS and CDR2 YFSETQ. The CDR3 runs to 15 residues. CDR3: CASSLVPGGHNEQFF. The DNA of the CDR3 is TGCGCCAGCAGCTTGGTGCCGGGAGGGCACAATGAGCAGTTCTTC.

This chain links TRBV5-1 with TRBJ2-3; 11 bases are shared with TRBD2. This CDR3 is 16 amino acids long. Germline assignment: CDR1 SGHRS and CDR2 YFSETQ. Trimming took 4 bases from V and 6 from J; bases not matched to a gene: 10. The CDR3 sequence: CASSDSTSGIVDTQYF. CDR3 DNA: TGCGCCAGCAGCGACTCGACTAGCGGGATCGTCGATACGCAGTATTTT.

This clone appeared once. The chain employs TRBV5-4 and TRBJ2-3; D is uncertain. The ends were cut back, 3 bases at V and 4 bases at J, with 9 bases in the middle. CDR3 size: 13 residues. CDR1 SGHNT and CDR2 YYREEE come from the germline V gene (reference sequence). CDR3 sequence: CASSWASADTQYF. The CDR3 DNA reads TGTGCCAGCAGCTGGGCCTCGGCAGATACGCAGTATTTT.